This is a list of T cell receptor beta chains from one sample in a study of chemoradiotherapy in HPV16-positive cancers. Clones were sequenced by immunoSEQ multiplex PCR, and TCRdb holds only the in-frame ones, with some missing. There are fewer than 30,000 clones in the sample; around 94% occur only once, and 2.7% lies in the top ten. This sample was taken from a patient who underwent chemoradiotherapy. The source is a human donor with HPV-associated anogenital cancer. Both conserved end residues are part of each CDR3. D genes are given only for firm matches. Part of the rows lack a size; the others show once, few, many or a class for expanded clones.

j_call v_call clone_size d_call cdr3_aa cdr3_nt
TRBJ1-1 TRBV6-5 - TRBD1 CASSSPGQGPNTEAFF TGTGCCAGCAGTTCCCCGGGACAGGGGCCGAACACTGAAGCTTTCTTT
TRBJ1-6 TRBV10-3 - - CAISGSGNSPLHF TGTGCCATCAGTGGCTCAGGGAATTCACCCCTCCACTTT
TRBJ2-3 TRBV7-9 once - CASSSPRGRVVRTQYF TGTGCCAGCAGCTCACCCAGGGGGAGGGTGGTGCGTACGCAGTATTTT
TRBJ2-7 TRBV6-1 once TRBD2 CASSEAGTSAYEQYF TGTGCCAGCAGTGAGGCCGGGACTAGCGCCTACGAGCAGTACTTC
TRBJ2-5 TRBV7-2 - TRBD2 CASSLALTSGETQYF TGTGCCAGCAGCTTAGCTCTGACTAGCGGCGAGACCCAGTACTTC
TRBJ2-1 TRBV4-3 - - CASSHTGTPNEQFF TGCGCCAGCAGCCACACAGGGACCCCCAATGAGCAGTTCTTC
TRBJ1-5 TRBV28 - - CATQTGGPNQPQHF TGTGCCACCCAGACGGGAGGCCCCAATCAGCCCCAGCATTTT
TRBJ2-1 TRBV5-1 - TRBD2 CASSRTGLAGGEQFF TGCGCCAGCAGCCGGACGGGACTAGCGGGAGGGGAGCAGTTCTTC
TRBJ2-1 TRBV19 - - CASSLRVSYNEQFF TGTGCCAGTAGTTTACGGGTCTCCTACAATGAGCAGTTCTTC
TRBJ2-1 TRBV5-6 - - CASSPGRVYYNEQFF TGTGCCAGCAGCCCGGGGCGGGTATACTACAATGAGCAGTTCTTC
TRBJ2-5 TRBV7-9 - TRBD2 CASSLDFGGAGGLRETQYF TGTGCCAGCAGCTTAGATTTTGGAGGAGCGGGGGGGCTTAGAGAGACCCAGTACTTC
TRBJ2-3 TRBV5-1 - TRBD2 CASSLASGGRGTQYF TGCGCCAGCAGCTTGGCTAGCGGGGGAAGAGGTACGCAGTATTTT
TRBJ2-2 TRBV6-5 - - CASNRVNTGELFF TGTGCCAGCAACAGGGTAAACACCGGGGAGCTGTTTTTT
TRBJ2-5 TRBV5-1 - - CASSWDTAGETQYF TGCGCCAGCAGCTGGGACACGGCGGGAGAGACCCAGTACTTC
TRBJ1-2 TRBV4-3 - - CASSQEAAARNNYGYTF TGCGCCAGCAGCCAAGAGGCGGCAGCCCGGAACAACTATGGCTACACCTTC
TRBJ2-3 TRBV7-2 - TRBD2 CASSLGLAGSDTQYF TGTGCCAGCAGCCTAGGACTAGCGGGTTCAGATACGCAGTATTTT
TRBJ1-5 TRBV2 - TRBD1 CASSEWTGGPQPQHF TGTGCCAGCAGTGAGTGGACAGGGGGGCCTCAGCCCCAGCATTTT
TRBJ1-2 TRBV28 - TRBD1 CASRRTGVGYGYTF TGTGCCAGCAGACGGACAGGGGTCGGCTATGGCTACACCTTC
TRBJ2-5 TRBV2 - - CASSGADRETQYF TGTGCCAGCAGTGGAGCCGATCGGGAGACCCAGTACTTC
TRBJ1-5 TRBV7-9 - - CASSLKNNQPQHF TGTGCCAGCAGCTTAAAGAATAATCAGCCCCAGCATTTT
TRBJ2-7 TRBV10-1 - - CASSPHRGEQYF TGCGCCAGCAGTCCCCATCGGGGCGAGCAGTACTTC
TRBJ1-1 TRBV18 - TRBD1 CASSPLQGWDTEAFF TGTGCCAGCTCACCCCTACAGGGGTGGGACACTGAAGCTTTCTTT
TRBJ2-1 TRBV6-6 - TRBD1 CASKPGGLSDNEQFF TGTGCCAGCAAGCCAGGGGGCCTGAGTGACAATGAGCAGTTCTTC
TRBJ2-7 TRBV9 - - CAPQLMSDPSYEQYF TGTGCCCCCCAATTGATGTCTGACCCTTCCTACGAGCAGTACTTC
TRBJ2-3 TRBV21-1 once - CASSARTGGSDTQYF TGTGCCAGCAGCGCCCGGACAGGGGGGTCAGATACGCAGTATTTT
TRBJ1-4 TRBV19 - - CASSPWNEKLFF TGTGCCAGTAGTCCGTGGAATGAAAAACTGTTTTTT
TRBJ2-3 TRBV6-1 - - CASSDRVREGTDTQYF TGTGCCAGCAGTGATAGGGTCAGGGAGGGCACAGATACGCAGTATTTT
TRBJ1-5 TRBV4-1 - TRBD1 CASSASLGTGVNQPQHF TGCGCCAGCAGCGCCAGCCTAGGGACAGGTGTCAATCAGCCCCAGCATTTT
TRBJ1-3 TRBV19 - - CATGKQTSSGNTIYF TGTGCCACCGGAAAACAGACCAGCTCTGGAAACACCATATATTTT
TRBJ2-3 TRBV14 - TRBD1 CASSQARDRVTDTQYF TGTGCCAGCAGCCAAGCCCGGGACAGGGTGACAGATACGCAGTATTTT
TRBJ1-2 TRBV28 - - CASSTGNYGYTF TGTGCCAGCAGTACAGGGAACTATGGCTACACCTTC
TRBJ2-2 TRBV4-3 - TRBD2 CASGSAGTSGWAGELFF TGCGCCAGCGGTAGTGCCGGGACTAGCGGTTGGGCCGGGGAGCTGTTTTTT
TRBJ2-7 TRBV27 - - CASSPRTRHEQYF TGTGCCAGCAGTCCCCGAACCAGACACGAGCAGTACTTC
TRBJ2-7 TRBV28 - - CASSPTLGQGSSYEQYF TGTGCCAGCAGTCCAACCTTGGGGCAGGGGTCCTCCTACGAGCAGTACTTC
TRBJ1-5 TRBV6-1 - TRBD1 CASSDRGRQPQHF TGTGCCAGCAGTGACAGGGGGAGACAGCCCCAGCATTTT